One T cell receptor (beta chain) is described in this entry. The data originate from a study of blood T cell repertoires in COVID-19. About the research overall: The study drew acute and convalescent COVID-19 samples from the United States, Italy and Spain. T cells, B-cell-depleted T cells, or PBMCs supplied cDNA or gDNA.

Original handling: How many nucleated cells were present was estimated from reference gene primer amplification. Libraries were prepared by immunoSEQ multiplex PCR; TCRdb keeps only in-frame clonotypes and omits some of them. V, J and clone size derive from that table, while D and trimming were established from the DNA sequence. The sample shows about 170,000 clones, around 85% of them seen only once. The material sequenced was peripheral blood. The clonotype originates from a woman aged 55-70 years with COVID-19, enrolled during active disease.

Here the CDR3 reads CAWSVSLRAMNTEAFF. The DNA of the CDR3 is TGTGCCTGGAGTGTAAGTCTGAGGGCCATGAACACTGAAGCTTTCTTT. V is TRBV30 and J is TRBJ1-1; D is unresolved. The germline V and J ends were trimmed by 0 bases and 0 bases, with 14 bases remaining between them. The CDR3 is 16 amino acids. Germline V gives CDR1 GTSNPN, CDR2 SVGIG (reference sequence).